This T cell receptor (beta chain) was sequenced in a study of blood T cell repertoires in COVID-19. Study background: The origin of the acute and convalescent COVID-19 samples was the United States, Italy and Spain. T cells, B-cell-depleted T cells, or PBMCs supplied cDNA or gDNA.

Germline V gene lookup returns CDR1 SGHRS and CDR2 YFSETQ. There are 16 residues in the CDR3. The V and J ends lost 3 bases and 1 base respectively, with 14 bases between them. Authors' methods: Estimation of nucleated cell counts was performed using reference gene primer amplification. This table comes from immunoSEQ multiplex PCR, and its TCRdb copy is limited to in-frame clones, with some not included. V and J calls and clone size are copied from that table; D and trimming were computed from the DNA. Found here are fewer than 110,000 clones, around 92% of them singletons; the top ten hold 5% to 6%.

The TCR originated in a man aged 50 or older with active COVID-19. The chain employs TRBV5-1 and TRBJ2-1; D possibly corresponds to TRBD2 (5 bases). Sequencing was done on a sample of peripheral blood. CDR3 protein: CASSSIPGSSYNEQFF. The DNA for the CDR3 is TGCGCCAGCAGCTCCATCCCGGGGTCGTCCTACAATGAGCAGTTCTTC.